The clone carrying this TCR beta chain was seen only a few times. Primers included in the PCR were 60 Vbeta and 13 Jbeta primers. Produced via immunoSEQ multiplex PCR; TCRdb's table is partial and in-frame only. Of some 110,000 clones listed, around 10% are singletons. The sample comes from a study of cytomegalovirus exposure and HLA in healthy donors. CDR3 length equals 15 residues. CDR1 and CDR2 from the germline V gene are LGHNA and YNFKEQ. The V gene lost 5 bases and the J gene lost 7 bases, with 17 bases spanning the gap. J is TRBJ1-4 and V is TRBV4-2; D is uncertain. This clonotype was obtained from a man aged 35 to 55 in good health and CMV-seropositive. Sequences were obtained from PBMCs. DNA of the CDR3: TGTGCCAGCAGCATCCAACTACGCAGCGGTGAAAAACTGTTTTTT. Translation gives CASSIQLRSGEKLFF.